The rows below give T cell receptor beta chains drawn from one sample of a study of blood T cell repertoires in COVID-19. The table came from immunoSEQ multiplex PCR; TCRdb's copy has only in-frame clones and leaves some out. The sample has about 110,000 clones, over 75% seen once. The specimen sequenced was peripheral blood. These receptors came from a man in his forties or fifties with acute or convalescent COVID-19. Each CDR3 is given with its conserved first and last residue. Fields, in order: D gene, J gene, V gene, clone size, CDR3 DNA, CDR3 protein. The D gene is left open where the match is weak. For some rows the clone size is stated as once, few or many, or as a class when expanded; others skip it.

d_call: TRBD1; j_call: TRBJ1-6; v_call: TRBV18; clone_size: .; cdr3_nt: TGTGCCAGCTCACGCTCAGGGGGCTCGAATTCACCCCTCCACTTT; cdr3_aa: CASSRSGGSNSPLHF
d_call: TRBD1; j_call: TRBJ1-2; v_call: TRBV7-9; clone_size: .; cdr3_nt: TGTGCCAGCAGCTCGGGACAGGACTATGGCTACACCTTC; cdr3_aa: CASSSGQDYGYTF
d_call: .; j_call: TRBJ1-2; v_call: TRBV3-1/TRBV3-2; clone_size: .; cdr3_nt: TGTGCCAGCAGCGAATTCAGGGGTTTAGGTGGCTACACCTTC; cdr3_aa: CASSEFRGLGGYTF
d_call: .; j_call: TRBJ2-1; v_call: TRBV5-1; clone_size: .; cdr3_nt: TGCGCCAGCAGTTGGGGCCCTCCGGATAGCTCCTACAATGAGCAGTTCTTC; cdr3_aa: CASSWGPPDSSYNEQFF
d_call: .; j_call: TRBJ2-1; v_call: TRBV28; clone_size: .; cdr3_nt: TGTGCCAGCAGCGAGTCTAGCTCCTACAATGAGCAGTTCTTC; cdr3_aa: CASSESSSYNEQFF
d_call: .; j_call: TRBJ1-6; v_call: TRBV9; clone_size: few; cdr3_nt: TGTGCCAGCAGCTCAGACATTATTGGGTCACCCCTCCACTTT; cdr3_aa: CASSSDIIGSPLHF
d_call: TRBD1; j_call: TRBJ1-2; v_call: TRBV5-1; clone_size: .; cdr3_nt: TGCGCCAGCAGCTTTACAGGGGATAACTATGGCTACACCTTC; cdr3_aa: CASSFTGDNYGYTF
d_call: .; j_call: TRBJ1-5; v_call: TRBV24-1; clone_size: .; cdr3_nt: TGTGCCACCAGTGGGGGCAGAAAAGATCAGCCCCAGCATTTT; cdr3_aa: CATSGGRKDQPQHF
d_call: TRBD1; j_call: TRBJ1-2; v_call: TRBV9; clone_size: .; cdr3_nt: TGTGCCAGCAGCGTAGGGACAGGGAACTATGGCTACACCTTC; cdr3_aa: CASSVGTGNYGYTF
d_call: TRBD1; j_call: TRBJ2-3; v_call: TRBV7-8; clone_size: once; cdr3_nt: TGTGCCAGCAGCTTATACAGGGGGCTGGTAGATACGCAGTATTTT; cdr3_aa: CASSLYRGLVDTQYF
d_call: TRBD2; j_call: TRBJ2-2; v_call: TRBV19; clone_size: .; cdr3_nt: TGTGCCAGTAGTATCACAGCGGGGAGCACCGGGGAGCTGTTTTTT; cdr3_aa: CASSITAGSTGELFF
d_call: .; j_call: TRBJ1-5; v_call: TRBV16; clone_size: .; cdr3_nt: TGTGCCAGCAGCCGAGGGAGCAATCAGCCCCAGCATTTT; cdr3_aa: CASSRGSNQPQHF
d_call: TRBD2; j_call: TRBJ2-2; v_call: TRBV30; clone_size: .; cdr3_nt: TGTGCCTGTCGGCGGGAGAACGTGCCGTCCGGGGAGCTGTTTTTT; cdr3_aa: CACRRENVPSGELFF
d_call: .; j_call: TRBJ1-5; v_call: TRBV28; clone_size: few; cdr3_nt: TGTGCCAGCAGTTTTCAGAAACAGGGTCAGCCCCAGCATTTT; cdr3_aa: CASSFQKQGQPQHF
d_call: .; j_call: TRBJ2-7; v_call: TRBV14; clone_size: .; cdr3_nt: TGTGCCAGCAGCCAAGAATGGCGGGATGAGCTGGAGCAGTACTTC; cdr3_aa: CASSQEWRDELEQYF
d_call: .; j_call: TRBJ1-5; v_call: TRBV19; clone_size: .; cdr3_nt: TGTGCCAGTAGTATCCCTCCAGGGAAGCCCCAGCATTTT; cdr3_aa: CASSIPPGKPQHF
d_call: TRBD2; j_call: TRBJ2-7; v_call: TRBV11-1; clone_size: .; cdr3_nt: TGTGCCAGCAGCTCCCAGCGGGAGAGGAATGGGCAGTACTTC; cdr3_aa: CASSSQRERNGQYF
d_call: .; j_call: TRBJ1-2; v_call: TRBV10-3; clone_size: .; cdr3_nt: TGTGCCATCAGCCCCAGACAGGAAGGCTATGGCTACACCTTC; cdr3_aa: CAISPRQEGYGYTF
d_call: .; j_call: TRBJ2-1; v_call: TRBV23-1; clone_size: .; cdr3_nt: TGCGCCAGCAGTCCCGGCAGGGACTTCTACAATGAGCAGTTCTTC; cdr3_aa: CASSPGRDFYNEQFF
d_call: .; j_call: TRBJ2-1; v_call: TRBV5-6; clone_size: few; cdr3_nt: TGTGCCAGCAGCCATTTTAAACTTAGCTCCTACAATGAGCAGTTCTTC; cdr3_aa: CASSHFKLSSYNEQFF
d_call: .; j_call: TRBJ2-4; v_call: TRBV18; clone_size: .; cdr3_nt: TGTGCCAGCTCACCACCGCGGCAGATAAAAAACATTCAGTACTTC; cdr3_aa: CASSPPRQIKNIQYF
d_call: TRBD1; j_call: TRBJ2-7; v_call: TRBV3-1/TRBV3-2; clone_size: few; cdr3_nt: TGTGCCAGCAGCCAAGAATTATGGGACAGGGTGGGATACGAGCAGTACTTC; cdr3_aa: CASSQELWDRVGYEQYF
d_call: .; j_call: TRBJ2-2; v_call: TRBV7-8; clone_size: .; cdr3_nt: TGTGCCAGCAGCCCCAGGGGGGATACAGGAGATACCGGGGAGCTGTTTTTT; cdr3_aa: CASSPRGDTGDTGELFF
d_call: .; j_call: TRBJ2-1; v_call: TRBV14; clone_size: .; cdr3_nt: TGTGCCAGCAGCTTTCACAGACAGGGAAACGCGGGATCGAAGCTCTTC; cdr3_aa: CASSFHRQGNAGSKLF
d_call: TRBD2; j_call: TRBJ2-3; v_call: TRBV4-1; clone_size: .; cdr3_nt: TGCGCCAGCAGCCAAGAGGGACTACAATTCACAGATACGCAGTATTTT; cdr3_aa: CASSQEGLQFTDTQYF
d_call: .; j_call: TRBJ2-7; v_call: TRBV28; clone_size: .; cdr3_nt: TGTGCCAGCAGCCAGGTGGAGGGGTCCCACTACGAGCAGTACTTC; cdr3_aa: CASSQVEGSHYEQYF
d_call: .; j_call: TRBJ2-3; v_call: TRBV6-6; clone_size: .; cdr3_nt: TGTGCCAGCAGCCCGGACAGAACAGATACGCAGTATTTT; cdr3_aa: CASSPDRTDTQYF
d_call: TRBD2; j_call: TRBJ2-3; v_call: TRBV6-4; clone_size: .; cdr3_nt: TGTGCCAGCAGTGCTACTAGCGGGGTAGCCACAGATACGCAGTATTTT; cdr3_aa: CASSATSGVATDTQYF
d_call: .; j_call: TRBJ2-3; v_call: TRBV30; clone_size: few; cdr3_nt: TGTGCCTGGAGTGAAGGCTGGGCCGGGGAAGATACGCAGTATTTT; cdr3_aa: CAWSEGWAGEDTQYF
d_call: TRBD1; j_call: TRBJ1-2; v_call: TRBV28; clone_size: once; cdr3_nt: TGTGCCAGCAGTTTACCCCTTGACAGGGTTGGCTACACCTTC; cdr3_aa: CASSLPLDRVGYTF
d_call: .; j_call: TRBJ1-1; v_call: TRBV7-6; clone_size: .; cdr3_nt: TGTGCCAGCAGCCTCGAGGGTACAGCCGACACTGAAGCTTTCTTT; cdr3_aa: CASSLEGTADTEAFF
d_call: .; j_call: TRBJ1-6; v_call: TRBV2; clone_size: .; cdr3_nt: TGTGCCAGCAGTGAAGCGCGGCAGGGGAATCCACCCCTCCACTTT; cdr3_aa: CASSEARQGNPPLHF
d_call: TRBD2; j_call: TRBJ2-7; v_call: TRBV6-1; clone_size: .; cdr3_nt: TGTGCCAGCAGTGAGGGACTAGCGGGAGTCTCCTACGAGCAGTACTTC; cdr3_aa: CASSEGLAGVSYEQYF
d_call: .; j_call: TRBJ2-1; v_call: TRBV5-4; clone_size: .; cdr3_nt: TGTGCCAGCAGCCCCGGTGATGAGCAGTTCTTC; cdr3_aa: CASSPGDEQFF
d_call: TRBD1; j_call: TRBJ2-5; v_call: TRBV28; clone_size: .; cdr3_nt: TGTGCCAGCAGTTTCCGGGGACAGGGCGTGACCCAGTACTTC; cdr3_aa: CASSFRGQGVTQYF
d_call: TRBD2; j_call: TRBJ2-5; v_call: TRBV27; clone_size: .; cdr3_nt: TGTGCCAGCGGGGGACTAGCGGGAGGAGAGACCCAGTACTTC; cdr3_aa: CASGGLAGGETQYF
d_call: TRBD2; j_call: TRBJ2-1; v_call: TRBV9; clone_size: .; cdr3_nt: TGTGCCAGCAGCACCCCGGGGACTAGCGGGAGCGTTGGTGAGCAGTTCTTC; cdr3_aa: CASSTPGTSGSVGEQFF
d_call: TRBD1; j_call: TRBJ1-1; v_call: TRBV28; clone_size: once; cdr3_nt: TGTGCCAGCAGTTCCGGACAGGGCGACACTGAAGCTTTCTTT; cdr3_aa: CASSSGQGDTEAFF
d_call: TRBD1; j_call: TRBJ2-2; v_call: TRBV19; clone_size: .; cdr3_nt: TGTGCCAGTAGTATAGGGACAGGAGCCACCGGGGAGCTGTTTTTT; cdr3_aa: CASSIGTGATGELFF
d_call: TRBD2; j_call: TRBJ2-3; v_call: TRBV18; clone_size: .; cdr3_nt: TGTGCCAGCTCACCATACCAACCGGGACTAGCGGCGCCAGATACGCAGTATTTT; cdr3_aa: CASSPYQPGLAAPDTQYF
d_call: TRBD1; j_call: TRBJ1-1; v_call: TRBV11-2; clone_size: .; cdr3_nt: TGTGCCAGCAGCTTAAGGACAGGGCTTGAAGCTTTCTTT; cdr3_aa: CASSLRTGLEAFF
d_call: .; j_call: TRBJ2-1; v_call: TRBV12-5; clone_size: .; cdr3_nt: TGTGCTAGTGGTACGAGCCATGAGCAGTTCTTC; cdr3_aa: CASGTSHEQFF
d_call: .; j_call: TRBJ2-3; v_call: TRBV7-9; clone_size: .; cdr3_nt: TGTGCCATCGAACGGGTCGGGGGAGATACGCAGTATTTT; cdr3_aa: CAIERVGGDTQYF
d_call: TRBD1; j_call: TRBJ1-2; v_call: TRBV7-8; clone_size: .; cdr3_nt: TGTGCCAGCAGCTACGGACAGGGGGACTATGGCTACACCTTC; cdr3_aa: CASSYGQGDYGYTF
d_call: TRBD2; j_call: TRBJ2-1; v_call: TRBV7-8; clone_size: .; cdr3_nt: TGTGCCAGCGGACGGGGGGGGAATGAGCAGTTCTTC; cdr3_aa: CASGRGGNEQFF